This record covers a single T cell receptor (beta chain). The antigen is not known. PCR primers comprised 60 Vbeta and 13 Jbeta primers. Profiling relied on immunoSEQ multiplex PCR, and the TCRdb table lists in-frame clones only, not all of them. The sample has roughly 61,000 clones, 80% seen once. The data are from a study of cytomegalovirus exposure and HLA in healthy donors. Study-wide results and limits: In a later analysis, HLA-associated TCR beta chains were more clonally expanded than equally common others. Sequencing depth roughly uniform across donors was assumed in presence/absence analyses. While the bulk of TCR sequences proved rare, some public TCRs turned up in many donors.

Germline V gene sequence: CDR1 LNHDA, CDR2 SQIVND (reference sequence). CDR3 size: 15 residues. Trimming pared 4 bases from V and 1 base from J, leaving 13 bases between. This TCR derives from a male donor in good health and CMV-seronegative. The rearrangement joins TRBV19 to TRBJ1-1; D possibly corresponds to TRBD1 (6 bases). Sequenced sample: PBMCs. CDR3 in amino acids: CASSTTGHTNTEAFF. The DNA of the CDR3 is TGTGCCAGTAGTACAACGGGACACACGAACACTGAAGCTTTCTTT.